Here is one T cell receptor beta chain with its context. The source of the sample is a study of graft-versus-host responses after intestinal transplantation. With 4 bases clipped from V and 1 base from J, the junction kept 3 bases outside the gene matches. CDR3 size: 16 residues. Germline CDR1 MNHEY, CDR2 SMNVEV (reference sequence). Repertoires were generated with immunoSEQ multiplex PCR, while TCRdb's copy carries only in-frame clones and drops some. The table shows more than 20,000 clones, with roughly 89% occurring only once. The TCR originated in a human patient who received an intestinal transplant, so some T cells may come from the graft donor. The source material was PBMCs, sampled more than 62 days after intestinal transplantation. The rearrangement uses TRBV27 and TRBJ2-2, with 10 bases aligning to TRBD1. The CDR3 protein is CASSSRTGGNTGELFF. The CDR3 coding sequence is TGTGCCAGCAGTTCCCGGACAGGGGGGAACACCGGGGAGCTGTTTTTT.